A selection of T cell receptor beta chains follows, all from one sample in a study of cytomegalovirus exposure and HLA in healthy donors. Only in-frame clones appear in the TCRdb table, and some are missing; sequencing was by immunoSEQ multiplex PCR. The data contain 90,000 to 150,000 clones, 80% of them singletons. Sequencing was done on a sample of PBMCs. The receptors were sampled from a man aged 50 or older in good health and CMV-seronegative. Each CDR3 is given with its conserved first and last residue. The D gene is left open where the match is weak. Clone size, where shown, is once, few, many, or a class for clones that have expanded.

d_call,j_call,clone_size,v_call,cdr3_aa,cdr3_nt
-,TRBJ2-7,-,TRBV28,CASSFLQGTWFAEQYF,TGTGCCAGCAGTTTTCTACAGGGCACCTGGTTCGCCGAGCAGTACTTC
TRBD2,TRBJ2-5,few,TRBV11-2,CASSSHAGGLPNF,TGTGCCAGCAGCTCGCATGCGGGGGGCCTCCCGAACTTC
-,TRBJ2-1,-,TRBV2,CASRLTGGSSYNEQFF,TGTGCCAGCAGACTCACTGGGGGCAGCTCCTACAATGAGCAGTTCTTC
-,TRBJ1-5,-,TRBV28,CASSLQGSPQHF,TGTGCCAGCAGTTTGCAGGGTTCGCCCCAGCATTTT
-,TRBJ2-7,-,TRBV2,CASGKEYEQYF,TGTGCCAGCGGTAAGGAGTACGAGCAGTACTTC
-,TRBJ2-1,-,TRBV6-5,CASSYSRRGKNNEQFF,TGTGCCAGCAGTTACTCACGGCGGGGCAAAAACAATGAGCAGTTCTTC
-,TRBJ1-2,-,TRBV7-2,CASSLEVIAANYGYTF,TGTGCCAGCAGCTTAGAAGTCATCGCAGCTAACTATGGCTACACCTTC
-,TRBJ1-5,-,TRBV7-8,CASSHVIGLLTPQHF,TGTGCCAGCAGTCATGTGATAGGACTGTTGACGCCCCAGCATTTT
-,TRBJ1-5,-,TRBV6-5,CASSPTLNSNQPQHF,TGTGCCAGCAGCCCTACACTAAATAGCAATCAGCCCCAGCATTTT
-,TRBJ2-1,few,TRBV28,CANSPSNPTSNEQFF,TGTGCCAATTCACCCTCGAACCCCACTAGCAATGAGCAGTTCTTC
-,TRBJ2-6,-,TRBV19,CASSYPILARSSGANVLTF,TGTGCCAGTAGTTACCCCATACTAGCACGTAGCTCTGGGGCCAACGTCCTGACTTTC
-,TRBJ1-6,few,TRBV5-6,CASSLNRIRNSPLHF,TGTGCCAGCAGCCTGAACAGGATTCGGAATTCACCCCTCCACTTT
TRBD2,TRBJ2-4,-,TRBV4-1,CASSPPGGGNQGNIQYF,TGCGCCAGCAGCCCGCCTGGCGGGGGGAACCAGGGGAACATTCAGTACTTC
-,TRBJ2-1,-,TRBV29-1,CSVEVSRANEQFF,TGCAGCGTTGAAGTGAGCAGGGCCAATGAGCAGTTCTTC
-,TRBJ1-1,-,TRBV19,CASRAGHPNTEAFF,TGTGCCAGTAGAGCGGGACACCCAAACACTGAAGCTTTCTTT
-,TRBJ1-4,-,TRBV2,CASSEIRSSEKLFF,TGTGCCAGCAGTGAAATCCGTTCGAGTGAAAAACTGTTTTTT
-,TRBJ1-1,-,TRBV5-6,CATASSVLSREAFF,TGTGCCACCGCTTCATCGGTCTTGTCGAGAGAAGCTTTCTTT
TRBD2,TRBJ2-2,-,TRBV4-1,CASSQGGGSGELFF,TGCGCCAGCAGCCAAGGGGGGGGAAGCGGGGAGCTGTTTTTT
-,TRBJ1-5,-,TRBV2,CASSVADQPQHF,TGTGCCAGCAGTGTAGCCGATCAGCCCCAGCATTTT
-,TRBJ2-6,-,TRBV19,CASSMQGLSGSGANVLTF,TGTGCCAGTAGTATGCAGGGGTTGAGTGGATCCGGGGCCAACGTCCTGACTTTC
-,TRBJ2-7,-,TRBV5-6,CASSLVEIHGEQYF,TGTGCCAGCAGCTTGGTCGAAATTCACGGCGAGCAGTACTTC
-,TRBJ1-2,-,TRBV5-1,CASSGDTNYGYTF,TGCGCCAGCAGCGGGGACACTAACTATGGCTACACCTTC
-,TRBJ1-6,-,TRBV4-1,CASSQVGQGNSPLHF,TGCGCCAGCAGCCAAGTGGGGCAGGGTAATTCACCCCTCCACTTT
-,TRBJ2-7,-,TRBV5-4,CASSSRDFPPYEQYF,TGTGCCAGCAGCAGCCGGGACTTTCCCCCCTACGAGCAGTACTTC
TRBD2,TRBJ2-3,once,TRBV5-5,CASARLAGKDTQYF,TGTGCCAGCGCCCGGCTAGCGGGAAAAGATACGCAGTATTTT
-,TRBJ1-1,-,TRBV27,CASSPPGGLSEAFF,TGTGCCAGCAGTCCTCCGGGAGGGCTCAGTGAAGCTTTCTTT
-,TRBJ1-1,few,TRBV7-2,CASSLGQAGTEAFF,TGTGCCAGCAGCTTAGGGCAGGCGGGTACTGAAGCTTTCTTT
-,TRBJ1-1,once,TRBV28,CASSLAGVFSAEAFF,TGTGCCAGCAGTTTGGCGGGGGTATTTTCGGCTGAAGCTTTCTTT
TRBD1,TRBJ1-5,-,TRBV7-9,CASSLGDREQPQHF,TGTGCCAGCAGCTTAGGGGACAGGGAACAGCCCCAGCATTTT
-,TRBJ2-5,-,TRBV11-2,CASSLGPGRAGETQYF,TGTGCCAGCAGCTTAGGCCCCGGGAGAGCCGGCGAGACCCAGTACTTC
TRBD2,TRBJ2-3,-,TRBV7-9,CASSPLAGGGTDTQYF,TGTGCCAGCAGCCCCTTGGCGGGGGGAGGCACAGATACGCAGTATTTT
TRBD1,TRBJ2-1,-,TRBV5-8,CASTSTPTGNNEQFF,TGTGCCAGCACCTCCACCCCGACAGGGAACAATGAGCAGTTCTTC
TRBD1,TRBJ1-2,-,TRBV5-1,CASSFRGHTYGYTF,TGCGCCAGCAGCTTCAGGGGGCATACGTATGGCTACACCTTC